The TCR beta chain described here comes from a study of T cell responses to AZD1222 COVID-19 vaccine. Germline lookup yields CDR1 SGDLS and CDR2 YYNGEE. Trimming cost V 4 bases and J 1 base, with 14 bases left between them. The CDR3 is 15 residues long. On this clone itself: Its antigen is still unknown.

Sequenced by immunoSEQ multiplex PCR; TCRdb stores in-frame clones only, minus some. Its clone listing holds about 140,000 clones. Regarding the study as a whole: Females outnumbered males among donors, who were mostly white British; clonal diversity was possibly underestimated. Vaccine-related CD4 TCRs covered spike, predominating at 160-218 and 743-854.

The sequence derives from an adult in good health. The chain is built from TRBV9 and TRBJ1-1, with D unresolved. The sequenced material came from peripheral blood. The CDR3 nucleotides read TGTGCCAGCAGCCCACAGCTATCGGCGAACACTGAAGCTTTCTTT. Protein: CASSPQLSANTEAFF.